A selection of T cell receptor beta chains follows, all from one sample in a study of blood T cell repertoires in COVID-19. Clones were read by immunoSEQ multiplex PCR, and TCRdb kept only the in-frame ones, dropping some. The profile covers about 420,000 clones, with about 90% appearing a single time and roughly 0.87% taken by the ten largest. Sample: peripheral blood. Receptors were obtained from a man between 18 and 29 years old with COVID-19, enrolled during active disease. Each CDR3 is given with its conserved first and last residue. The D gene is left open where the match is weak. Size is stated for part of the rows, as once, few or many counts, or as a class when the clone is expanded.

>TRBJ2-7|TRBD1|-|TRBV24-1
TGTGCCACCAGTGACCCAAGGACAGGGGACAACTACGAGCAGTACTTC
CATSDPRTGDNYEQYF
>TRBJ2-7|TRBD2|-|TRBV6-5
TGTGCCAGCAGTAGGAGCGGGAGGGCCCTCGACGAGCAGTACTTC
CASSRSGRALDEQYF
>TRBJ1-2|-|few|TRBV4-1
TGCGCCAGCAGCCGAGAGACAGATAACTATGGCTACACCTTC
CASSRETDNYGYTF
>TRBJ2-7|-|-|TRBV3-1/TRBV3-2
TGTGCCAGCAGCGACGGACAATCGCTACGGTACGAGCAGTACTTC
CASSDGQSLRYEQYF
>TRBJ2-7|TRBD1|-|TRBV2
TGTGCCAGCAGTACCGGGACAGGGAGGCACGAGCAGTACTTC
CASSTGTGRHEQYF
>TRBJ1-1|-|-|TRBV24-1
TGTGCCACCAGTGCCGGAGGTGAAACTGAAGCTTTCTTT
CATSAGGETEAFF
>TRBJ2-2|TRBD2|-|TRBV28
TGTGCCAGCAGTCCCCAGTTTACTAGCGGGAGGGGATCGAACACCGGGGAGCTGTTTTTT
CASSPQFTSGRGSNTGELFF
>TRBJ2-5|-|-|TRBV2
TGTGCCAGCAATTTTGGAGACGGCAAAGAGACCCAGTACTTC
CASNFGDGKETQYF
>TRBJ1-1|-|-|TRBV7-3
TGTGCCAGCAGTTCGGCCCCGGGGACTGAAGCTTTCTTT
CASSSAPGTEAFF
>TRBJ2-5|-|-|TRBV4-2
TGTGCCAGCAGCCAAGATCCTCGAGAGACCCAGTACTTC
CASSQDPRETQYF
>TRBJ1-5|-|-|TRBV5-1
TGCGCCAGCAGCTTGGCGTCGAATCAGCCCCAGCATTTT
CASSLASNQPQHF
>TRBJ2-3|TRBD2|-|TRBV5-1
TGCGCCAGCAGCTTGGGCGCTAGCGGGGTAGCAGATACGCAGTATTTT
CASSLGASGVADTQYF
>TRBJ2-2|-|-|TRBV25-1
TGTGCCAGCAGTGAATCGGGGGGACACCCGAACACCGGGGAGCTGTTTTTT
CASSESGGHPNTGELFF
>TRBJ2-2|TRBD2|-|TRBV29-1
TGCAGCGTTGGTAGTAGCGGGAGTATTTCGGGGGAGCTGTTTTTT
CSVGSSGSISGELFF
>TRBJ1-2|TRBD1|-|TRBV5-4
TGTGCCAGCAGCTCAGGGGGCTGGATCTTCGATGGCTACACCTTC
CASSSGGWIFDGYTF
>TRBJ1-1|-|-|TRBV5-1
TGCGCCAGCAGCGCTACCGGGGGGACTGAAGCTTTCTTT
CASSATGGTEAFF
>TRBJ2-1|-|-|TRBV9
TGTGCCAGCAGCGCTACAGGGTATGAGCAGTTCTTC
CASSATGYEQFF
>TRBJ2-7|-|once|TRBV19
TGTGCCAGTAGTATGATAGGACTCAGGGAGCAGTACTTC
CASSMIGLREQYF
>TRBJ1-2|-|-|TRBV6-5
TGTGCCAGCAGGGGACTTCAGGGAGTTAACTATGGCTACACCTTC
CASRGLQGVNYGYTF
>TRBJ2-5|-|-|TRBV5-1
TGCGCCAGCAGCTTAGGGGTATCGGAGACCCAGTACTTC
CASSLGVSETQYF
>TRBJ2-3|TRBD1|-|TRBV2
TGTGCCAGCAGAACGACAGGGGGCTACACAGATACGCAGTATTTT
CASRTTGGYTDTQYF
>TRBJ2-1|-|-|TRBV14
TGTGCCAGCAGCCAAGTGGTGAGCTCCTACAATGAGCAGTTCTTC
CASSQVVSSYNEQFF
>TRBJ2-2|TRBD2|-|TRBV4-2
TGTGCCAGCAGCCAAGGGGCTAGCGGTTACACCGGGGAGCTGTTTTTT
CASSQGASGYTGELFF
>TRBJ2-7|-|-|TRBV6-5
TGTGCCTCCCGGACAAACAAGAACTCCTACGAGCAGTACTTC
CASRTNKNSYEQYF
>TRBJ2-7|-|-|TRBV10-1
TGCGCCAGCAGTGAGAGCCTTTCATACGAGCAGTACTTC
CASSESLSYEQYF
>TRBJ2-5|-|-|TRBV30
TGTGCCTGGAGTGTAGCGGGGACCCAGTACTTC
CAWSVAGTQYF
>TRBJ2-5|TRBD2|-|TRBV5-4
TGTGCCAGCAGCTTGACTAGCGGGAGTCTGGAGACCCAGTACTTC
CASSLTSGSLETQYF
>TRBJ1-3|TRBD1|-|TRBV5-6
TGTGCCAGCAGCTTGGGACAGGGGATGTCTGGAAACACCATATATTTT
CASSLGQGMSGNTIYF
>TRBJ2-1|-|-|TRBV27
TGTGCCAGCTGGGTAGCTGGGCGGGGCTCATTCCGGCAGTTCTTC
CASWVAGRGSFRQFF
>TRBJ1-1|-|-|TRBV4-2
TGTGCCAGCAGCCAATCTGGGCGGGGGACTGAAGCTTTCTTT
CASSQSGRGTEAFF
>TRBJ2-5|TRBD2|-|TRBV15
TGTGCCACCAGCAGAGACCGGGCGGGAGTTGAGACCCAGTACTTC
CATSRDRAGVETQYF
>TRBJ2-3|TRBD1|-|TRBV2
TGTGCCAGCAGTGAGGGACAGGTGTCGGATACGCAGTATTTT
CASSEGQVSDTQYF
>TRBJ2-7|TRBD1|few|TRBV28
TGTGCCAGCAGATCACCGGGACAGGGGCCTGGCGAGCAGTACTTC
CASRSPGQGPGEQYF
>TRBJ2-5|-|-|TRBV7-2
TGTGCCAGCAGCTTAGGGGGACTTAAAGAGACCCAGTACTTC
CASSLGGLKETQYF
>TRBJ1-1|TRBD1|-|TRBV18
TGTGCCAGCTCACCGGGACAGGGAAGGGCTGAAGCTTTCTTT
CASSPGQGRAEAFF
>TRBJ2-3|-|-|TRBV9
TGTGCCAGCAGCGAGATGGTTGTGGCTGGTGGCACAGATACGCAGTATTTT
CASSEMVVAGGTDTQYF
>TRBJ2-7|TRBD1|-|TRBV7-9
TGTGCCAGCAGCTCGGCCGCGACAGGGATCGCCTACGAGCAGTACTTC
CASSSAATGIAYEQYF
>TRBJ1-2|-|once|TRBV27
TGTGCCAGCAGTTTAAAGGGGACAAGCTATGGCTACACCTTC
CASSLKGTSYGYTF
>TRBJ2-1|-|-|TRBV2
TGTGCCAGCAGTGAATGGAGGGCCAGCTCCTACAATGAGCAGTTCTTC
CASSEWRASSYNEQFF
>TRBJ2-1|-|-|TRBV6-5
TGTGCCAGCAGTAGGGGTGGCCCCTACAATGAGCAGTTCTTC
CASSRGGPYNEQFF
>TRBJ2-7|-|-|TRBV19
TGTGCCAGCTCCTTCGGGATCGCGGTCTCCTACGAGCAGTACTTC
CASSFGIAVSYEQYF
>TRBJ2-1|TRBD2|once|TRBV6-5
TGTGCCAGCAGTTTAGTAGCGGGGGATTACAATGAGCAGTTCTTC
CASSLVAGDYNEQFF
>TRBJ1-4|-|few|TRBV30
TGTGCCTGCCGGGTCTGGGCAACTAATGAAAAACTGTTTTTT
CACRVWATNEKLFF
>TRBJ1-5|TRBD1|-|TRBV2
TGTGCCAGCAGTGGGACAGGTAATCAGCCCCAGCATTTT
CASSGTGNQPQHF
>TRBJ2-7|-|-|TRBV30
TGTGCCTGGAGGTCCCTGGCGCACGGGGAGCAGTACTTC
CAWRSLAHGEQYF
>TRBJ2-3|TRBD2|-|TRBV30
TGTGCCTGGAGTGGCCCGATTAGCGGGAGGGCCAAAGATACGCAGTATTTT
CAWSGPISGRAKDTQYF
>TRBJ2-7|TRBD1|-|TRBV6-5
TGTGCCAGCAGTTACTCTTGGGGACAGGGGGCGAGAGAGCAGTACTTC
CASSYSWGQGAREQYF
>TRBJ2-5|TRBD1|-|TRBV14
TGTGCCAGCAGCCAAGGAAGGGGACAGGGGGCAGAGACCCAGTACTTC
CASSQGRGQGAETQYF
>TRBJ2-1|-|few|TRBV7-8
TGTGCCAGCAGCGCCAGGGGGGAGGCCTACAATGAGCAGTTCTTC
CASSARGEAYNEQFF
>TRBJ2-7|-|-|TRBV12-3/TRBV12-4
TGTGCCAGCAGTTTGGCAGGGGCCTACGAGCAGTACTTC
CASSLAGAYEQYF
>TRBJ1-4|-|-|TRBV27
TGTGCCAGCAGTAATCCCAGGGGAACTAATGAAAAACTGTTTTTT
CASSNPRGTNEKLFF